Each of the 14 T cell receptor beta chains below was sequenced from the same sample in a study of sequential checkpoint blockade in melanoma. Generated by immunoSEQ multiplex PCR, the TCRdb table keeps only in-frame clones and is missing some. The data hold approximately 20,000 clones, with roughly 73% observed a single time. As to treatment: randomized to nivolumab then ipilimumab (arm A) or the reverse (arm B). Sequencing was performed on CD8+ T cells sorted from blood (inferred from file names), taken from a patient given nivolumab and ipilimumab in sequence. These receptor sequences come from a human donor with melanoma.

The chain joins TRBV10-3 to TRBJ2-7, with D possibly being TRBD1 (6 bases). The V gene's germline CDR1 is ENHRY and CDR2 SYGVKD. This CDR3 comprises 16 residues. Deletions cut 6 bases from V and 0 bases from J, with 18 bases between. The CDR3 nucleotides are TGTGCCATCAGCGGGCCTGGACAGCCCTACTCCTACGAGCAGTACTTC. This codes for CAISGPGQPYSYEQYF.

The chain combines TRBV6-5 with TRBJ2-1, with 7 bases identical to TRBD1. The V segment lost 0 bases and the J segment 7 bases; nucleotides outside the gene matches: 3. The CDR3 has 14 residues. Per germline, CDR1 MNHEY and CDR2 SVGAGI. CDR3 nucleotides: TGTGCCAGCAGTTACTCACAACAGGGGAATGAGCAGTTCTTC. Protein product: CASSYSQQGNEQFF.

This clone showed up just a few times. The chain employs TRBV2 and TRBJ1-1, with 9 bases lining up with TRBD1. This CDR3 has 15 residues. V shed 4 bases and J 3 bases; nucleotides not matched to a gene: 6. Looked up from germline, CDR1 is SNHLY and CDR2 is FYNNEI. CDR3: CASSVSGQGYTEAFF. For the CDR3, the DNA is TGTGCCAGCAGTGTATCGGGACAGGGCTACACTGAAGCTTTCTTT.

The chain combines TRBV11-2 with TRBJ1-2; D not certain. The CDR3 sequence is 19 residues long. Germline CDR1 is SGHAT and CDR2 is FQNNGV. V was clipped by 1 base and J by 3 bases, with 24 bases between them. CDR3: CASSLGYRTNAAADYGYTF. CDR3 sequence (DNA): TGTGCCAGCAGCTTAGGATACCGGACTAACGCTGCAGCGGACTATGGCTACACCTTC.

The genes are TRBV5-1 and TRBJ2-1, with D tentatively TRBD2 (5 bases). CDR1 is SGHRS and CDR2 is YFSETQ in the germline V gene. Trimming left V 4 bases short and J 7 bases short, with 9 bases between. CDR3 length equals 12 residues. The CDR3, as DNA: TGCGCCAGCAGCCTCTCGGGGAATGAGCAGTTCTTC. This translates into CASSLSGNEQFF.

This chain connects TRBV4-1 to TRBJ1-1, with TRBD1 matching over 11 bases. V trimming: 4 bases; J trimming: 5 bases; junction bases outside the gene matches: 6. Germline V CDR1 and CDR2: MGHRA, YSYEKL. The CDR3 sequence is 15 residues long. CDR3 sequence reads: CASSLGTGGWTEAFF. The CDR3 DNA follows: TGCGCCAGCAGCCTAGGGACAGGGGGTTGGACTGAAGCTTTCTTT.

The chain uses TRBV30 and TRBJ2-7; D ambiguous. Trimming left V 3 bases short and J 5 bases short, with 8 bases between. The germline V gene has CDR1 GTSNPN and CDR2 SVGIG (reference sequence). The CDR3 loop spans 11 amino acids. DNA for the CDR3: TGTGCCTGGAGCGTACAGAACGAGCAGTACTTC. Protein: CAWSVQNEQYF.

This CDR3 is CASSSSHRDGPDEQFF. The CDR3, as DNA: TGTGCCAGCAGCTCCTCCCACAGGGACGGTCCCGATGAGCAGTTCTTC. The chain carries TRBV7-6 and TRBJ2-1; possible D gene TRBD1, 6 bases. This CDR3 region has 16 residues. CDR1 and CDR2 (germline): SGHVS, FNYEAQ. V lost 4 bases and J 8 bases, leaving 21 bases between the germline ends.

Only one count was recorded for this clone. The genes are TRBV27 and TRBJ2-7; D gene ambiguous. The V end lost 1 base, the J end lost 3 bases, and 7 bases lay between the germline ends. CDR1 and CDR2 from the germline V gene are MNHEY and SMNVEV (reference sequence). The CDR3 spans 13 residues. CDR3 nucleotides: TGTGCCAGCAGTTTATTCCGCGGCTACGAGCAGTACTTC. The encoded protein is CASSLFRGYEQYF.

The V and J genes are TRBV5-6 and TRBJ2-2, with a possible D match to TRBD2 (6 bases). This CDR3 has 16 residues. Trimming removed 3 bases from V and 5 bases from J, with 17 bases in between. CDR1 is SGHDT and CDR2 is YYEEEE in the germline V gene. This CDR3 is CASSSSIWEVTGELFF. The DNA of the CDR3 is TGTGCCAGCAGCTCATCCATCTGGGAGGTGACCGGGGAGCTGTTTTTT.

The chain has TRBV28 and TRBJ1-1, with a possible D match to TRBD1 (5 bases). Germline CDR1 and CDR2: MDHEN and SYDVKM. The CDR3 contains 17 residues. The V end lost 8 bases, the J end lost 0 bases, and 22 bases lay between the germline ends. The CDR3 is CASAGLLRGKMNTEAFF. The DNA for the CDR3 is TGTGCCAGCGCCGGACTTCTTCGGGGGAAAATGAACACTGAAGCTTTCTTT.

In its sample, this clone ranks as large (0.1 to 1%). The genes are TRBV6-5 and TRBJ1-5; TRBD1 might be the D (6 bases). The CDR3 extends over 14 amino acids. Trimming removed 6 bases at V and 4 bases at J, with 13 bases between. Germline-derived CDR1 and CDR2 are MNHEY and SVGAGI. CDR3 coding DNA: TGTGCCAGCAGCGTAAATAGGGGGAATCAGCCCCAGCATTTT. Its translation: CASSVNRGNQPQHF.

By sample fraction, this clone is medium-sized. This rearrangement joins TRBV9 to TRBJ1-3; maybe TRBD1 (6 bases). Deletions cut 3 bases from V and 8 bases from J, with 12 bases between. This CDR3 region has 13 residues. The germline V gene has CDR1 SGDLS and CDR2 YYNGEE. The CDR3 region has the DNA TGTGCCAGCAGCGAACAGGGTTTTGACACCATATATTTT. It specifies CASSEQGFDTIYF.

The CDR3: CASSQSERPYEQYF. The CDR3 coding sequence is TGTGCCAGCAGCCAAAGCGAGAGACCTTACGAGCAGTACTTC. The chain is built from TRBV7-9 and TRBJ2-7; D is ambiguous. V lost 5 bases, J lost 4 bases, and 15 bases lay in between. Per germline, CDR1 SEHNR and CDR2 FQNEAQ (reference sequence). The CDR3 is 14 residues long.